The rows below give T cell receptor beta chains drawn from one sample of a study of cytomegalovirus exposure and HLA in healthy donors. Here immunoSEQ multiplex PCR was the method, and the copy in TCRdb shows in-frame clones only, minus some. Here the sample spans 55,000 to 75,000 clones, 62% being singletons. The sequenced material came from PBMCs. These TCRs come from a young man in good health and CMV-seronegative. Each CDR3 is given with its conserved first and last residue. The D gene is left open where the match is weak. Clone size is given for some rows only: seen once, a few or many times, or a class if the clone is expanded.

clone_size d_call j_call v_call cdr3_nt cdr3_aa
- - TRBJ2-1 TRBV4-1 TGCGCCAGCAGCCAAGAATCGGCAGGAAAATACAATGAGCAGTTCTTC CASSQESAGKYNEQFF
- TRBD2 TRBJ2-5 TRBV30 TGTGCCTGGAGTGACGGACTAGCGGAAGAGACCCAGTACTTC CAWSDGLAEETQYF
- TRBD1 TRBJ2-7 TRBV13 TGTGCCAGCAGCCTCAGACAGGGGATCGAGCAGTACTTC CASSLRQGIEQYF
- - TRBJ1-6 TRBV5-1 TGCGCCAGCAGCTTGGAGGGGTCTCGGGATTCACCCCTCCACTTT CASSLEGSRDSPLHF
- TRBD1 TRBJ1-1 TRBV30 TGTGCCACTCACGAGGGGGCAGGGGAAGCTTTCTTT CATHEGAGEAFF
- TRBD2 TRBJ2-5 TRBV7-9 TGTGCCAGCAGCTTCGTAGCGGGGGCTAACCAAGAGACCCAGTACTTC CASSFVAGANQETQYF
- TRBD1 TRBJ2-3 TRBV7-2 TGTGCCAGCAGCATCCGGGACAGGGTGCCAGATACGCAGTATTTT CASSIRDRVPDTQYF
- TRBD1 TRBJ2-7 TRBV7-2 TGTGCCAGCAGCTTAACCCCGGACAGGGGGCTTGAGCAGTACTTC CASSLTPDRGLEQYF
- - TRBJ2-5 TRBV7-9 TGTGCCAGCAGCTTAGCGCTGGGGGGAGAGACCCAGTACTTC CASSLALGGETQYF
- - TRBJ1-3 TRBV15 TGTGCCACCAGCCGACAGGCCGGGAGGAACACCATATATTTT CATSRQAGRNTIYF
few - TRBJ2-1 TRBV4-1 TGCGCCAGCAGCCAAGTGTATTGGCGGGAATTAAACAATGAGCAGTTCTTC CASSQVYWRELNNEQFF
- - TRBJ2-5 TRBV2 TGTGCCAGCGATTTGGCCCAGGAAGAGACCCAGTACTTC CASDLAQEETQYF
once TRBD1 TRBJ2-6 TRBV5-1 TGCGCCAGCAGCTCTACGGGACAGGGGGCTTCTGGGGCCAACGTCCTGACTTTC CASSSTGQGASGANVLTF
- TRBD2 TRBJ2-1 TRBV6-5 TGTGCCAGCAGCCCACAGGCGGGGGTAAACAATGAGCAGTTCTTC CASSPQAGVNNEQFF
few - TRBJ1-2 TRBV6-5 TGTGCCAGCTCCCCCGAAAGGACAGACTATGGCTACACCTTC CASSPERTDYGYTF
- TRBD1 TRBJ2-1 TRBV29-1 TGCAGCGTTGACAGGGGGTACGGAAGAGAGCAGTTCTTC CSVDRGYGREQFF
few - TRBJ2-5 TRBV6-5 TGTGCCAGCAGTTACGGTTTGGCAGAAGAGACCCAGTACTTC CASSYGLAEETQYF
- TRBD1 TRBJ1-5 TRBV14 TGTGCCAGCAGCCAACAAGGGACAGGGAAGTTGCTTCAGCCCCAGCATTTT CASSQQGTGKLLQPQHF
- TRBD2 TRBJ2-7 TRBV2 TGTGCCAGCAGTGGACTAGCGGGGGGATTCTACGAGCAGTACTTC CASSGLAGGFYEQYF
- - TRBJ2-7 TRBV7-9 TGTGCCAGCAGCGAAGGGTCGGGGGAAGTATACGAGCAGTACTTC CASSEGSGEVYEQYF
- TRBD2 TRBJ2-7 TRBV7-2 TGTGCCAGCAGCCCCCAGACTAGCGGGGGGGAGTACGAGCAGTACTTC CASSPQTSGGEYEQYF
- TRBD2 TRBJ2-1 TRBV7-6 TGTGCCAGCAGCTTACCCCCAGCGGGGGGACTCAATGAGCAGTTCTTC CASSLPPAGGLNEQFF
- TRBD2 TRBJ2-1 TRBV5-4 TGTGCCAGCAGCTCAATAGCGGGGGGGCTGGGTAATGAGCAGTTCTTC CASSSIAGGLGNEQFF
- TRBD1 TRBJ2-5 TRBV6-5 TGTGCCAGCAGTTATCAACAGGGGATTGAGACCCAGTACTTC CASSYQQGIETQYF
once - TRBJ2-7 TRBV29-1 TGCAGCGTACGACACGGGGGTGACTACGAGCAGTACTTC CSVRHGGDYEQYF
- TRBD1 TRBJ2-7 TRBV6-5 TGTGCCAGCAGTAAAGACGGGACAGGGACGTACGAGCAGTACTTC CASSKDGTGTYEQYF
once - TRBJ1-5 TRBV5-1 TGCGCCAGCAGCTTGAATCTCCGAGACGGACAACCCCAGCATTTT CASSLNLRDGQPQHF
- - TRBJ1-4 TRBV7-6 TGTGCCAGCAGCTTAGCCTCAAGGGGTCCAAATGAAAAACTGTTTTTT CASSLASRGPNEKLFF
- - TRBJ1-1 TRBV19 TGTGCCAGTAGTAGTACCGGGAACACTGAAGCTTTCTTT CASSSTGNTEAFF
- - TRBJ2-3 TRBV5-8 TGTGCCAGCAGCGGGGGACTCCGCACAGATACGCAGTATTTT CASSGGLRTDTQYF
- - TRBJ2-3 TRBV29-1 TGCAGCGTTTATACAGATACGCAGTATTTT CSVYTDTQYF
- - TRBJ1-2 TRBV12-5 TGTGCTAGTGAAATCCCTGTGAGGAGGGGCTATGGCTACACCTTC CASEIPVRRGYGYTF
few TRBD2 TRBJ2-7 TRBV15 TGTGCCACCAGCAGAGCGGGACTAGTGTACGAGCAGTACTTC CATSRAGLVYEQYF
- - TRBJ2-5 TRBV4-1 TGCGCCAGCAGCCAAGATTTGAGCCCTCAAGAGACCCAGTACTTC CASSQDLSPQETQYF
few TRBD2 TRBJ2-1 TRBV5-1 TGCGCCAGCAGCTTGGCCCATAGCGGGGGGATAAACAATGAGCAGTTCTTC CASSLAHSGGINNEQFF
- TRBD1 TRBJ1-2 TRBV15 TGTGCCACCAGCACGATGCCAGGGGGCTCGCGTGGCTACACCTTC CATSTMPGGSRGYTF
few - TRBJ2-7 TRBV2 TGTGCCAGCAGTGAAGCGGGCGGGGTCTCCTACGAGCAGTACTTC CASSEAGGVSYEQYF
- - TRBJ2-7 TRBV6-5 TGTGCCAGCAGTCGCGATCTCGCGGGCGAGCAGTACTTC CASSRDLAGEQYF
- - TRBJ1-2 TRBV7-3 TGTGCCAGCAGCTTAACACAGCTCGATGGCTACACCTTC CASSLTQLDGYTF
few - TRBJ1-6 TRBV7-9 TGTGCCAGCAGCTTAGAACAGTATAATTCACCCCTCCACTTT CASSLEQYNSPLHF
few TRBD1 TRBJ1-1 TRBV5-1 TGCGCCAGCAGCGGACAGGGGTGGAACACTGAAGCTTTCTTT CASSGQGWNTEAFF
- - TRBJ1-5 TRBV4-1 TGCGCCAGCAGCCAAGATCCCGCCCTCGGGTCTCAGCCCCAGCATTTT CASSQDPALGSQPQHF
- TRBD2 TRBJ2-7 TRBV4-2 TGTGCCAGCAGCCAAGCAGCCCTAGCGGGGTACGAGCAGTACTTC CASSQAALAGYEQYF
medium-sized TRBD1 TRBJ2-6 TRBV7-9 TGTGCCAGCAGGCCACCTACAGGGGGTGGAGAAGTCCTGACTTTC CASRPPTGGGEVLTF
- - TRBJ1-2 TRBV19 TGTGCCAGTAGGGGGGGGTCCTATGGCTACACCTTC CASRGGSYGYTF
- TRBD1 TRBJ2-7 TRBV4-1 TGCGCCAGCAGCCAAGGGGTCGGACAGGGTTACTACGAGCAGTACTTC CASSQGVGQGYYEQYF
once - TRBJ2-2 TRBV5-1 TGCGCCAGCAGCTTGGCAGGAAACACCGGGGAGCTGTTTTTT CASSLAGNTGELFF
once - TRBJ2-5 TRBV21-1 TGTGCCAGCAGCACCCAGCAAGAGACCCAGTACTTC CASSTQQETQYF
medium-sized - TRBJ1-2 TRBV6-1 TGTGCCAGCAGTGAAAGTGAGATCTATGGCTACACCTTC CASSESEIYGYTF
few - TRBJ1-5 TRBV6-5 TGTGCCAGCAGTGCCACTCGAGAAGAAATCTCGGCCCAGCATTTT CASSATREEISAQHF